This T cell receptor beta chain was retrieved from a study of T cells in Graves' hyperthyroidism and ophthalmopathy. This clonotype showed up just a few times. The antigen remains unidentified. RNA transcripts served as the template for amplifying TCR beta CDR3 regions. Using the HTBI primer set, a first-round RT-PCR was run on the TCR CDR3. TCRdb re-derived calls from the multiplex PCR reads in MiXCR, one entry per CDR3 protein. The sample includes some 560,000 distinct CDR3 sequences, 14% of them seen just once. V was clipped by 1 base and J by 7 bases, with 7 bases between them. Germline values: CDR1 MGHRA, CDR2 YSYEKL. The CDR3 contains 12 residues. A lack of ophthalmopathy progression within 18 months defined stable Graves' hyperthyroidism. The study excluded patients with uncontrolled infection, other autoimmune disease, pregnancy or lactation. The study's findings and limits: Most expanded thyroid clonotypes above 0.001 recurred in blood.

Input material: blood. This clonotype was obtained from a woman in her forties with Graves' hyperthyroidism. The rearrangement uses TRBV4-1 and TRBJ1-1, with unresolved D. The CDR3 is CASSQAENEAFF. CDR3 sequence (DNA): TGCGCCAGCAGCCAAGCGGAGAATGAAGCTTTCTTT.